The source of this T cell receptor (beta chain) is a study of neurological immune-mediated disorders. This clonotype was picked up many times. What it binds is not known. 5'RACE with 10-nucleotide random UMIs generated the cDNA. In TCRdb, the 5' RACE reads were re-called with MiXCR into one record per CDR3 protein. The sample yields about 71,000 distinct CDR3 sequences, under 5% seen once. Unsorted libraries came from 2 million PBMCs stored at -80 °C. Study observations and caveats: HTLV-1-associated myelopathy showed the most TCR clonal expansion; multiple sclerosis the least, below healthy controls. One related-CDR3 cluster, which may be a signature, held the repertoires of 18 of 34 multiple sclerosis patients after phylogenetic grouping.

The receptor comes from a young man with multiple sclerosis. Sequencing input: PBMCs.

CDR3 protein: CAISGTSNTEAFF. The CDR3 nucleotides are TGTGCCATCAGCGGGACGTCGAACACTGAAGCTTTCTTT. This chain joins TRBV10-3 and TRBJ1-1; a weak D match, TRBD1 (5 bases). This CDR3 contains 13 residues. Germline CDR1 is ENHRY and CDR2 is SYGVKD. Trimming took off 6 bases at V and 1 base at J, with 9 bases between the two ends.